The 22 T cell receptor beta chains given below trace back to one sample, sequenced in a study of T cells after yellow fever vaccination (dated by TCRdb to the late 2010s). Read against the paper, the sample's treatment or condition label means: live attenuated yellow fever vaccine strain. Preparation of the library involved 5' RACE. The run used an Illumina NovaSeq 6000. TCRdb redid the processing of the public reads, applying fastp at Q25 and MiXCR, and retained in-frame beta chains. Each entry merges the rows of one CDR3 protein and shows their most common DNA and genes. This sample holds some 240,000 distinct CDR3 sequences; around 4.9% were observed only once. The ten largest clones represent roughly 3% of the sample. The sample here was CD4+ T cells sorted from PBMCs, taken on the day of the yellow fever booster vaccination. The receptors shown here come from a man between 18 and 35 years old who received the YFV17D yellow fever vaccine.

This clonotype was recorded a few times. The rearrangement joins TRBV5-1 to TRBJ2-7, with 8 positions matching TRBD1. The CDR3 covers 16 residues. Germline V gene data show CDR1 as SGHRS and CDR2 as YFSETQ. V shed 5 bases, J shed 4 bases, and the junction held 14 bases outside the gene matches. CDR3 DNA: TGCGCCAGCAGTGTGACAGGGGACCCCCTCGATTACGAGCAGTACTTC. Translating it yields CASSVTGDPLDYEQYF.

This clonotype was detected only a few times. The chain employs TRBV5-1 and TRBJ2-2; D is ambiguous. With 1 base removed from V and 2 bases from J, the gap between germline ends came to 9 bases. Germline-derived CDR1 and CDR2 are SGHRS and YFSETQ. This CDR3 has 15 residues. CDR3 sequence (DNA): TGCGCCAGCAGCTTGTCACAGACAAACACCGGGGAGCTGTTTTTT. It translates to CASSLSQTNTGELFF.

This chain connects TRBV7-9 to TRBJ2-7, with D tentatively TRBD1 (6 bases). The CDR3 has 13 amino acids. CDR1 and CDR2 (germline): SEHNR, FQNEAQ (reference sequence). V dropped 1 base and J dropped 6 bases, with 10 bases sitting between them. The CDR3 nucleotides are TGTGCCAGCAGCTTAGAAGAGACAGGCGAGCAGTACTTC. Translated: CASSLEETGEQYF.

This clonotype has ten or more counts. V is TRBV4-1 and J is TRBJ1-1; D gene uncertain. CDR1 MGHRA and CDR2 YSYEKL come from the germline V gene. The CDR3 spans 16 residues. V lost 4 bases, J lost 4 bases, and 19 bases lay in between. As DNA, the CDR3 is TGCGCCAGCAGCCCCCGCCCCAACACGGGGAGCACTGAAGCTTTCTTT. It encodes CASSPRPNTGSTEAFF.

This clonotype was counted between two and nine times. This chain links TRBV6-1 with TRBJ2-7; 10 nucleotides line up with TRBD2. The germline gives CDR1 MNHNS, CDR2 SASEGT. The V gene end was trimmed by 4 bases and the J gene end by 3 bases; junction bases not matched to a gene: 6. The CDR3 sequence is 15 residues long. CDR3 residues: CASSVTSGAYYEQYV. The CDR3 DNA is TGTGCCAGCAGTGTAACTAGCGGGGCCTACTACGAGCAGTACGTC.

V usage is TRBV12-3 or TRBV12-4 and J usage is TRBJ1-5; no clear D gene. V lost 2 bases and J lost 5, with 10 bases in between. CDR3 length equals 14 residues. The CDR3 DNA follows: TGTGCCAGCAGTTTATTTAGTCCCGATCAGCCCCAGCATTTT. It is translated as CASSLFSPDQPQHF.

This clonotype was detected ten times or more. The CDR3 spells CATSDTTDTQYF. Here the CDR3 DNA reads TGTGCCACCAGTGATACCACAGATACGCAGTATTTT. The rearrangement uses TRBV24-1 and TRBJ2-3; D uncertain. Trimming shortened V by 3 bases and J by 2 bases, and 2 bases separated the two germline ends. In germline, CDR1 is KGHDR, CDR2 SFDVKD. The CDR3 is 12 residues long.

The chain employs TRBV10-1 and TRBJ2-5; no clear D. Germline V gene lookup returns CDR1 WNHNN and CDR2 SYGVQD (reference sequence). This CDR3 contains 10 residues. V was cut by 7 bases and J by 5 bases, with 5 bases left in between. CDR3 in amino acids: CASMRETQYF. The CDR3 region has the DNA TGCGCCAGCATGAGGGAGACCCAGTACTTC.

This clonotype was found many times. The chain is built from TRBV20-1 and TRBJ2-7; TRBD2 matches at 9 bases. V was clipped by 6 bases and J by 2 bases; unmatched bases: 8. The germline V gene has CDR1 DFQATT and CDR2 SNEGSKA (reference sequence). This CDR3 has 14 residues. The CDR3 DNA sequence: TGCAGTGCATTAGCGGGGGCCCCAACCTACGAGCAGTACTTC. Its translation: CSALAGAPTYEQYF.

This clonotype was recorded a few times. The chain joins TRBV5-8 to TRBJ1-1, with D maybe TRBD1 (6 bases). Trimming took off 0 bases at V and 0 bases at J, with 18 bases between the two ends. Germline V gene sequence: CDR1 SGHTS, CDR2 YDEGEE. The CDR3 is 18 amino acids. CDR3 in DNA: TGTGCCAGCAGCTTGGACAGGGCAGGGAGGTTAGTGAACACTGAAGCTTTCTTT. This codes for CASSLDRAGRLVNTEAFF.

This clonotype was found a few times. The CDR3 DNA sequence: TGCGCCAGCAGCTTGGTTCCGGCAAATAATGAGCAGTTCTTC. Its protein product is CASSLVPANNEQFF. This chain joins TRBV5-1 and TRBJ2-1; D gene ambiguous. The CDR3 consists of 14 residues. V lost 0 bases, J lost 7 bases, and 11 bases lay in between. The germline V gene has CDR1 SGHRS and CDR2 YFSETQ. The full variable domain, with the rest looked up from reference TRBV5-1 and TRBJ2-1, is KAGVTQTPRYLIKTRGQQVTLSCSPISGHRSVSWYQQTPGQGLQFLFEYFSETQRNKGNFPGRFSGRQFSNSRSEMNVSTLELGDSALYLCASSLVPANNEQFFGPGTRLTVL.

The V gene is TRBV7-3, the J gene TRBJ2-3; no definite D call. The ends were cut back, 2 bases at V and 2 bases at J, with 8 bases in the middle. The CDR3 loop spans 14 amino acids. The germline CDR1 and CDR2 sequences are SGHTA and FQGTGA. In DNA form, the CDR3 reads TGTGCCAGCAGCTTAGGATTCAACACAGATACGCAGTATTTT. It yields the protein CASSLGFNTDTQYF.

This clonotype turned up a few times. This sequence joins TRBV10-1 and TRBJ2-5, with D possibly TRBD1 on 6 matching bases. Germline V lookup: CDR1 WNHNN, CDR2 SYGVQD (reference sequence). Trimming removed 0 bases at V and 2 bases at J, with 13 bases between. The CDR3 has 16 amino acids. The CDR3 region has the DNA TGCGCCAGCAGTGAGTCGAACAGGGTGAGGCAAGAGACCCAGTACTTC. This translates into CASSESNRVRQETQYF.

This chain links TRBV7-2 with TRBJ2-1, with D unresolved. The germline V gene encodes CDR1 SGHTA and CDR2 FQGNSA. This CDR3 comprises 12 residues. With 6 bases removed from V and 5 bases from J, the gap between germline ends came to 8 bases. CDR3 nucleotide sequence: TGTGCCAGCAGTATAGTGAACAATGAGCAGTTCTTC. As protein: CASSIVNNEQFF.

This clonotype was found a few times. The CDR3 bases are TGTGCCAGCAGCAAACAGGGGGCGGAAAAACTGTTTTTT. Protein sequence: CASSKQGAEKLFF. The chain is built from TRBV7-2 and TRBJ1-4; TRBD1 matches at 9 bases. Unmatched junction bases numbered 3, after V lost 5 bases and J lost 8 bases. The length of the CDR3 is 13 residues. The germline CDR1 and CDR2 sequences are SGHTA and FQGNSA. The complete variable domain, with remaining parts taken from reference TRBV7-2 and TRBJ1-4, reads GAGVSQSPSNKVTEKGKDVELRCDPISGHTALYWYRQSLGQGLEFLIYFQGNSAPDKSGLPSDRFSAERTGGSVSTLTIQRTQQEDSAVYLCASSKQGAEKLFFGSGTQLSVL.

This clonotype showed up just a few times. The CDR3 reads CASSPVRRANTGELFF. In nucleotides, the CDR3 is TGTGCCAGCAGCCCCGTTAGAAGGGCGAACACCGGGGAGCTGTTTTTT. J is TRBJ2-2 and V is TRBV5-4; D unclear. The CDR3 covers 16 residues. Germline loops: CDR1 SGHNT, CDR2 YYREEE (reference sequence). Deletions cut 4 bases from V and 0 bases from J, with 13 bases between.

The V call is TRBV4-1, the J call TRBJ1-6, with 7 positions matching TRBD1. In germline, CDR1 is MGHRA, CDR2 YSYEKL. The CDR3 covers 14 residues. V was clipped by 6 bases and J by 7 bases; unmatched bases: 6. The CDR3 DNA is TGCGCCAGCAGGCGGGAGGGGGCGAATTCACCCCTCCACTTT. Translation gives CASRREGANSPLHF.

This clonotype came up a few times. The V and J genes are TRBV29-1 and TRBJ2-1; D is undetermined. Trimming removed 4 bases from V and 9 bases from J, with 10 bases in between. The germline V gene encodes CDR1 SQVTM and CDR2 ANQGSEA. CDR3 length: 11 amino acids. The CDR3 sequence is CSVVNLAEQFF. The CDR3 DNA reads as TGCAGCGTTGTGAATTTGGCTGAGCAGTTCTTC.

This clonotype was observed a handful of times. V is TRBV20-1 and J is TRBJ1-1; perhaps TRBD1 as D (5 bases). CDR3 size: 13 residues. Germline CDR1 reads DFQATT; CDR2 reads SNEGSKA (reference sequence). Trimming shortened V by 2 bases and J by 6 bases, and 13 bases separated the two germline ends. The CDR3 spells CSARMGTVAEAFF. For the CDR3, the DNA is TGCAGTGCTAGAATGGGGACGGTGGCTGAAGCTTTCTTT.

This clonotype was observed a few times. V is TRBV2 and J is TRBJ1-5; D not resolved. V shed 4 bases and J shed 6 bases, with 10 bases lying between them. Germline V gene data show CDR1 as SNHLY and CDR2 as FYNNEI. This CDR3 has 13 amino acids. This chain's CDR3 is CASSVGLGQPQHF. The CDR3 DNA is TGTGCCAGCAGTGTGGGATTAGGTCAGCCCCAGCATTTT.

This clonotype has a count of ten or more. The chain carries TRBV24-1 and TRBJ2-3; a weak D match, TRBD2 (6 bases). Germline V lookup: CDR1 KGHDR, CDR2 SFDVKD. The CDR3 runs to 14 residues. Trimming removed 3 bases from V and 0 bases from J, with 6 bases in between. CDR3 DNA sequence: TGTGCCACCAGTGATGGGGGGAGCACAGATACGCAGTATTTT. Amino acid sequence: CATSDGGSTDTQYF.

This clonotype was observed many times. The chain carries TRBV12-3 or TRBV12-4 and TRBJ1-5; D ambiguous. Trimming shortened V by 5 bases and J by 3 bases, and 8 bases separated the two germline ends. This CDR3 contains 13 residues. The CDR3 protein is CASSAQFNQPQHF. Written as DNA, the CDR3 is TGTGCCAGCAGTGCACAGTTCAATCAGCCCCAGCATTTT.